A selection of T cell receptor beta chains follows, all from one sample in a study of cytomegalovirus exposure and HLA in healthy donors. Sequenced by immunoSEQ multiplex PCR; TCRdb stores in-frame clones only, minus some. The profile shows 90,000 to 100,000 clones, approximately 76% of them singletons. Sequences were obtained from PBMCs. The receptors originated from a woman between 55 and 75 years old in good health and CMV-seropositive. Each CDR3 is given with its conserved first and last residue. D genes are given only for firm matches. Where a row states a size, it is once, few, many or the class of an expanded clone; other rows omit it.

clone_size	cdr3_length	j_call	d_call	v_call	cdr3_aa	cdr3_nt
once	16	TRBJ1-2	TRBD1	TRBV6-4	CASSETGTGGPYGYTF	TGTGCCAGCAGTGAGACCGGGACAGGGGGCCCCTATGGCTACACCTTC
NA	11	TRBJ1-2	NA	TRBV10-3	CAISGHAGYTF	TGTGCCATCAGTGGACACGCGGGCTACACCTTC
NA	13	TRBJ1-2	NA	TRBV6-4	CASSVSLNYGYTF	TGTGCCAGCTCGGTTAGCCTTAACTATGGCTACACCTTC
NA	16	TRBJ2-1	NA	TRBV5-1	CASSPPREPPYNEQFF	TGCGCCAGCAGCCCTCCTCGGGAGCCTCCTTACAATGAGCAGTTCTTC
hyperexpanded	16	TRBJ2-7	TRBD2	TRBV29-1	CSALSVGTSGRYEQYF	TGCAGCGCTCTTTCGGTAGGGACTAGCGGGCGCTACGAGCAGTACTTC
NA	19	TRBJ2-1	TRBD2	TRBV7-9	CASSLTPGLERISYNEQFF	TGTGCCAGCAGCTTAACTCCGGGACTAGAACGAATCTCCTACAATGAGCAGTTCTTC
NA	17	TRBJ2-6	TRBD1	TRBV7-9	CASSFGTGRAGANVLTF	TGTGCCAGCAGCTTTGGGACAGGGAGGGCTGGGGCCAACGTCCTGACTTTC
NA	14	TRBJ1-2	NA	TRBV30	CAWSAYKLAYGYTF	TGTGCCTGGAGTGCTTACAAATTGGCTTATGGCTACACCTTC
NA	12	TRBJ2-7	NA	TRBV10-2	CASGGSPDEQYF	TGCGCCAGTGGAGGGTCCCCGGACGAGCAGTACTTC
NA	14	TRBJ2-7	NA	TRBV5-4	CASSWGAGGYEQYF	TGTGCCAGCAGCTGGGGGGCAGGGGGGTACGAGCAGTACTTC
few	12	TRBJ2-3	NA	TRBV28	CATKTVTDTQYF	TGTGCCACGAAGACAGTCACAGATACGCAGTATTTT
few	15	TRBJ2-1	TRBD2	TRBV6-5	CASLRTSGTYNEQFF	TGTGCCAGCCTCCGGACTAGCGGCACCTACAATGAGCAGTTCTTC
NA	14	TRBJ1-1	NA	TRBV18	CASSQTNGNTEAFF	TGTGCCAGCTCACAAACTAACGGGAACACTGAAGCTTTCTTT
few	13	TRBJ1-2	NA	TRBV18	CASSPQRDYGYTF	TGTGCCAGCTCACCACAACGGGACTATGGCTACACCTTC
NA	14	TRBJ2-7	TRBD2	TRBV6-5	CASSPHSLAREQYF	TGTGCCAGCAGTCCGCACTCACTAGCGCGCGAGCAGTACTTC
few	12	TRBJ1-2	NA	TRBV12-5	CASGSQGYGYTF	TGTGCTAGTGGTTCACAGGGTTATGGCTACACCTTC
NA	15	TRBJ2-7	TRBD2	TRBV29-1	CSVLVAGARAHEQYF	TGCAGCGTTTTGGTAGCGGGAGCCAGAGCTCACGAGCAGTACTTC
NA	16	TRBJ2-3	TRBD2	TRBV7-2	CASSLDSGASTDTQYF	TGTGCCAGCAGCTTAGATAGCGGGGCTAGCACAGATACGCAGTATTTT
NA	14	TRBJ1-2	NA	TRBV6-1	CASSGQASNYGYTF	TGTGCCAGCAGTGGACAGGCCTCTAACTATGGCTACACCTTC
few	14	TRBJ2-5	NA	TRBV27	CASSLSISQETQYF	TGTGCCAGCAGTTTATCGATCAGCCAAGAGACCCAGTACTTC
NA	14	TRBJ2-2	NA	TRBV10-3	CAISESFNTGELFF	TGTGCCATCAGTGAGTCCTTCAACACCGGGGAGCTGTTTTTT
NA	16	TRBJ1-3	NA	TRBV25-1	CASSDPTTGLVNTIYF	TGTGCCAGCAGTGATCCTACGACAGGTTTGGTAAACACCATATATTTT